Listed below are T cell receptor beta chains from one sample, sequenced in a study of cytomegalovirus exposure and HLA in healthy donors. Assay: immunoSEQ multiplex PCR; the TCRdb copy retains only in-frame clones and omits some. The data contain about 180,000 clones, 80% of them singletons. The sequenced sample consisted of PBMCs. The receptors originated from a girl aged 5-17 years in good health and CMV-seropositive. Both conserved end residues are part of each CDR3. Fields, in order: V gene, J gene, D gene, CDR3 DNA, CDR3 protein. D genes are given only for firm matches.

TRBV27,TRBJ2-1,TRBD2,TGTGCCAGCAGTTTACTAAGCGGGGGGCTCACTGAGCAGTTCTTC,CASSLLSGGLTEQFF
TRBV7-8,TRBJ2-1,-,TGTGCCAGCAGCCTGCTGGCAGGGGTAGCTCCCACGCAGTTCTTC,CASSLLAGVAPTQFF
TRBV5-1,TRBJ1-1,-,TGCGCCAGCTGTGATGGGAGGGGTCGGAGTGAAGCTTTCTTT,CASCDGRGRSEAFF
TRBV19,TRBJ1-2,TRBD1,TGTGCCAGTAGTATAGATGTTAAAGGGACATGGGGGACAGGCCCCTTACGTGGCTACACCTTC,CASSIDVKGTWGTGPLRGYTF
TRBV7-8,TRBJ2-1,-,TGTGCCAGCAGCCCTATTTCTAGGAGGTCCTACAATGAGCAGTTCTTC,CASSPISRRSYNEQFF
TRBV7-9,TRBJ1-2,TRBD1,TGTGCCAGCAGCTTAACCGGGACAGAGTTTCACACCTTC,CASSLTGTEFHTF
TRBV5-1,TRBJ2-7,-,TGCGCCAGCAGCTTGTATCTCAGCTCCTACGAGCAGTACTTC,CASSLYLSSYEQYF
TRBV5-1,TRBJ1-2,TRBD1,TGCGCCAGCAGTAGCATGCCCGGGACAGCGACCTCCTATGGCTACACCTTC,CASSSMPGTATSYGYTF
TRBV27,TRBJ2-2,TRBD1,TGTGCCAGCAGAACTGGGACAGGGGAAGCCGGGGAGCTGTTTTTT,CASRTGTGEAGELFF
TRBV10-3,TRBJ1-1,TRBD1,TGTGCCAGTCACCGGGACAGGAACACTGAAGCTTTCTTT,CASHRDRNTEAFF
TRBV11-2,TRBJ2-1,TRBD2,TGTGCCAGCAGGTTAGCGGGGGGTAATGAGCAGTTCTTC,CASRLAGGNEQFF
TRBV9,TRBJ2-2,TRBD2,TGTGCCAGCAGCGTAGCTTTAACTAGCGGGAGAACCGGGGAGCTGTTTTTT,CASSVALTSGRTGELFF
TRBV10-3,TRBJ2-3,TRBD2,TGTGCCATCACTAGCGGGAGAGCCTATCCCACAGATACGCAGTATTTT,CAITSGRAYPTDTQYF
TRBV6-6,TRBJ2-5,TRBD1,TGTGCCAGCAGTAACAGGGGAGAAGAGACCCAGTACTTC,CASSNRGEETQYF
TRBV5-1,TRBJ2-3,-,TGCGCCAGCAGCTTGAGTACTACTAGCACAGATACGCAGTATTTT,CASSLSTTSTDTQYF
TRBV5-1,TRBJ2-7,TRBD2,TGCGCCAGCAGCCCAGATCTAGCGGGAGGAACTCGGGACTACGAGCAGTACTTC,CASSPDLAGGTRDYEQYF
TRBV5-4,TRBJ2-7,TRBD2,TGTGCCAGCAGCTTCCCGGGAGGTAATTGGGGCGAGCAGTACTTC,CASSFPGGNWGEQYF
TRBV10-3,TRBJ2-7,-,TGTGCCATCAGTGAGTACAGGAGCTCCTACGAGCAGTACTTC,CAISEYRSSYEQYF